Listed here are 25 T cell receptor beta chains from one sample, sequenced in a study of shared clonotypes between healthy human individuals. Profiled with immunoSEQ multiplex PCR; TCRdb holds only in-frame clones, not every one. The repertoire includes millions of clones, over 85% of them detected once, and 0.14% sits in the top ten. The sample was naive CD4+ T cells sorted from blood. Subset in this sample: CD45RA+ positively selected. Receptor source: a man in his late teens or twenties in good health.

The table lists this clone with a count of one. The CDR3: CASSLEVGNEQFF. The CDR3 nucleotides read TGCGCCAGCAGCTTGGAGGTCGGCAATGAGCAGTTCTTC. This chain joins TRBV5-1 and TRBJ2-1, with D unclear. Trimming stripped 0 bases from V and 6 bases from J, with 7 bases between. From germline, CDR1 is SGHRS and CDR2 YFSETQ. This CDR3 region has 13 residues. Supplemented by reference TRBV5-1 and TRBJ2-1, the full variable domain reads KAGVTQTPRYLIKTRGQQVTLSCSPISGHRSVSWYQQTPGQGLQFLFEYFSETQRNKGNFPGRFSGRQFSNSRSEMNVSTLELGDSALYLCASSLEVGNEQFFGPGTRLTVL.

The chain combines TRBV25-1 with TRBJ2-7; tentative D call: TRBD1 (5 bases). Trimming stripped 3 bases from V and 6 bases from J, with 15 bases between. The germline CDR1 and CDR2 sequences are MGHDK and SYGVNS. The CDR3 covers 14 residues. Written as DNA, the CDR3 is TGTGCCAGCAGTGACCTGACCCCCAGGGCCGAGCAGTACTTC. It yields the protein CASSDLTPRAEQYF.

The chain uses TRBV6-1 and TRBJ1-3; 7 bases map to TRBD1. Per germline, CDR1 MNHNS and CDR2 SASEGT. CDR3 length: 15 amino acids. Trimming took 3 bases from V and 2 from J; bases not matched to a gene: 4. The CDR3 sequence is CASSETGKAGNTIYF. DNA for the CDR3: TGTGCCAGCAGTGAGACAGGGAAAGCTGGAAACACCATATATTTT.

With respect to this clone: The junction departs from the called germline gene at one end, perhaps through a read error. The V call is TRBV18, the J call TRBJ2-1; the D is unclear. Germline CDR1 is KGHSH and CDR2 is LQKENI. This CDR3 comprises 11 residues. CDR3 sequence: CASSSDNEQFF. CDR3 in DNA: TGTGCCAGCTCCTCCGACAATGAGCAGTTCTTC.

The chain joins TRBV5-3 to TRBJ1-5, with 12 bases aligning to TRBD1. TRBV5-3 is an ORF, with its function uncertain. The CDR3 is 17 amino acids. Unmatched junction bases numbered 5, after V lost 0 bases and J lost 4 bases. CDR3 bases: TGTGCCAGAAGCTTGGCGGGGACAGGGGGCAATAATCAGCCCCAGCATTTT. The encoded protein is CARSLAGTGGNNQPQHF.

The J gene is TRBJ2-3, the V gene TRBV30, with 9 bases aligning to TRBD1. V dropped 3 bases and J dropped 7; count of bases not matched to a gene: 14. The CDR3 contains 16 residues. CDR1 is GTSNPN, CDR2 SVGIG, per germline (reference sequence). The CDR3 bases are TGTGCCTGGAGCACTCTCACAGGGGGCCCTCTTTATACGCAGTATTTT. Protein product: CAWSTLTGGPLYTQYF.

In the case of this clone: Other DNA sequences from this sample encode an identical CDR3 as well. The V and J genes are TRBV6-1 and TRBJ1-5; D uncertain. Trimming shortened V by 0 bases and J by 7 bases, and 10 bases separated the two germline ends. Germline CDR1 is MNHNS and CDR2 is SASEGT. The length of the CDR3 is 14 residues. CDR3 nucleotide sequence: TGTGCCAGCAGTGAAGCGTTGGGAGGCCAGCCCCAGCATTTT. It specifies CASSEALGGQPQHF.

The chain couples TRBV4-1 to TRBJ2-3; TRBD2 agrees at 12 bases. Losses at the gene ends were 4 bases for V and 6 bases for J; bases not matched to a gene: 14. CDR1 is MGHRA and CDR2 is YSYEKL in the germline V gene. The CDR3 covers 18 residues. The chain's CDR3 is CASSPPDTLAGGTDTQYF. Written as DNA, the CDR3 is TGCGCCAGCAGCCCCCCGGACACGCTAGCGGGAGGGACCGATACGCAGTATTTT.

The chain has TRBV10-1 and TRBJ1-4, with no clear D. The CDR3 consists of 14 residues. Germline CDR1 and CDR2: WNHNN and SYGVQD (reference sequence). Trimming took off 3 bases at V and 10 bases at J, with 15 bases between the two ends. CDR3 bases: TGCGCCAGCAGTGACGGATCCTCTGTAGGAAAACTGTTTTTT. Translated: CASSDGSSVGKLFF.

In this sample, this clone turned up a few times. The chain recombines TRBV7-6 with TRBJ2-1; unclear D gene. Trimming cost V 6 bases and J 4 bases, with 13 bases left between them. The CDR3 is 14 residues long. Germline V gives CDR1 SGHVS, CDR2 FNYEAQ. The CDR3 is CASSPPKGYNEQFF. Here the CDR3 DNA reads TGTGCCAGCAGTCCCCCAAAAGGGTACAATGAGCAGTTCTTC. The complete variable domain, with remaining parts taken from reference TRBV7-6 and TRBJ2-1, reads GAGVSQSPRYKVTKRGQDVALRCDPISGHVSLYWYRQALGQGPEFLTYFNYEAQQDKSGLPNDRFSAERPEGSISTLTIQRTEQRDSAMYRCASSPPKGYNEQFFGPGTRLTVL.

This clone was detected only once. The rearrangement links TRBV18 to TRBJ2-5; no definite D call. Germline V gene sequence: CDR1 KGHSH, CDR2 LQKENI. Trimming shortened V by 6 bases and J by 5 bases, and 7 bases separated the two germline ends. This CDR3 comprises 11 residues. CDR3 loop: CASSVGETQYF. The CDR3 nucleotides read TGTGCCAGCTCCGTCGGGGAGACCCAGTACTTC.

The chain is built from TRBV27 and TRBJ1-1, with D hard to call. CDR3 length equals 13 residues. The germline V gene has CDR1 MNHEY and CDR2 SMNVEV (reference sequence). The germline V and J ends were trimmed by 4 bases and 4 bases, with 10 bases remaining between them. The CDR3 nucleotides are TGTGCCAGCAGTTCTTTATTAAGCACTGAAGCTTTCTTT. Its translation is CASSSLLSTEAFF.

This rearrangement joins TRBV28 to TRBJ2-1; no reliable D call. Trimming stripped 5 bases from V and 5 bases from J, with 1 base between. The CDR3 runs 10 residues. Germline CDR1 and CDR2: MDHEN and SYDVKM. The CDR3 loop is CASSNNEQFF. The CDR3, as DNA: TGTGCCAGCAGTAACAATGAGCAGTTCTTC. Drawing the rest from reference TRBV28 and TRBJ2-1, the complete variable domain is DVKVTQSSRYLVKRTGEKVFLECVQDMDHENMFWYRQDPGLGLRLIYFSYDVKMKEKGDIPEGYSVSREKKERFSLILESASTNQTSMYLCASSNNEQFFGPGTRLTVL.

This clone was seen only a few times. The chain has TRBV6-1 and TRBJ1-1; D gene uncertain. The CDR3 extends over 14 amino acids. Trimming removed 3 bases from V and 2 bases from J, with 10 bases in between. From germline, CDR1 is MNHNS and CDR2 SASEGT. The CDR3 is CASSDVGLNTEAFF. The DNA of the CDR3 is TGTGCCAGCAGTGATGTTGGGTTAAACACTGAAGCTTTCTTT.

The chain carries TRBV10-1 and TRBJ2-3, with D perhaps matching TRBD1 (5 bases). Germline CDR1 and CDR2: WNHNN and SYGVQD (reference sequence). The CDR3 contains 15 residues. Deletions cut 4 bases from V and 3 bases from J, with 14 bases between. For the CDR3, the DNA is TGCGCCAGCAGTGCGATTGTGGGGCTAACAGATACGCAGTATTTT. The encoded protein is CASSAIVGLTDTQYF.

The chain is built from TRBV5-1 and TRBJ1-2; D gene uncertain. This CDR3 region has 19 residues. CDR1 and CDR2 (germline): SGHRS, YFSETQ. V lost 1 base to trimming and J lost 2 bases, with 24 bases between them. The CDR3 reads CASSLIGFGLAGVNYGYTF. The CDR3 bases are TGCGCCAGCAGCTTGATCGGTTTCGGGTTGGCCGGGGTCAACTATGGCTACACCTTC. The full variable domain, with the rest looked up from reference TRBV5-1 and TRBJ1-2, is KAGVTQTPRYLIKTRGQQVTLSCSPISGHRSVSWYQQTPGQGLQFLFEYFSETQRNKGNFPGRFSGRQFSNSRSEMNVSTLELGDSALYLCASSLIGFGLAGVNYGYTFGSGTRLTVV.

This chain connects TRBV5-1 to TRBJ1-5; TRBD1 might be the D (6 bases). Per the germline V gene, CDR1 is SGHRS and CDR2 is YFSETQ. The CDR3 length is 15 residues. The germline V and J ends were trimmed by 8 bases and 5 bases, with 20 bases remaining between them. The CDR3 loop reads CASRPTGSQDQPQHF. The CDR3 DNA reads as TGCGCCAGTCGTCCCACAGGGAGTCAGGATCAGCCCCAGCATTTT.

This chain connects TRBV2 to TRBJ2-3, with a weak D call TRBD2 (6 bases). Germline loops: CDR1 SNHLY, CDR2 FYNNEI. Trimming left V 4 bases short and J 2 bases short, with 16 bases between. The CDR3 contains 16 residues. DNA for the CDR3: TGTGCCAGCAGTGGCGTAGGGGCGGGGCTCACAGATACGCAGTATTTT. Translated: CASSGVGAGLTDTQYF.

The chain combines TRBV10-3 with TRBJ1-2; D is undetermined. This CDR3 contains 17 residues. The germline V and J ends were trimmed by 0 bases and 4 bases, with 18 bases remaining between them. Per germline, CDR1 ENHRY and CDR2 SYGVKD. The CDR3 DNA sequence: TGTGCCATCAGTGAGTCGACGGAGGGAGGGCCGTTCTATGGCTACACCTTC. It translates to CAISESTEGGPFYGYTF.

Comment on this clone: Germline is not matched at one junction end, which may reflect a read error. The CDR3 coding sequence is TGTGCTAGCAGCCCCAGGACTAGCGGGAGGGCGACGGATGAGCAGTTCTTC. The encoded protein is CASSPRTSGRATDEQFF. The chain has TRBV7-7 and TRBJ2-1; 15 positions match TRBD2. CDR3 length: 17 residues. CDR1 SSHAT and CDR2 FNYEAQ come from the germline V gene (reference sequence).

The gene calls are TRBV29-1 and TRBJ2-7, with 7 bases fitting TRBD2. The length of the CDR3 is 13 residues. Germline trimming cut 3 bases from V and 5 bases from J; bases unmatched to any gene: 7. Germline V lookup: CDR1 SQVTM, CDR2 ANQGSEA. Here the CDR3 DNA reads TGCAGCGTTGAGGGGACTACCGGGAACGAGCAGTACTTC. This gives the protein CSVEGTTGNEQYF.

The chain uses TRBV21-1 and TRBJ1-1; the table's D call, TRBD1, was not checked against the DNA. TRBV21-1 corresponds to a pseudogene. This CDR3 region has 15 residues. In DNA form, the CDR3 reads TGTGCCAGCAGCAAAGGGGGACAGACTAACACTGAAGCTTTCTTT. Translated, it gives CASSKGGQTNTEAFF.

This chain connects TRBV5-1 to TRBJ1-2; D possibly corresponds to TRBD1 (5 bases). This CDR3 has 13 amino acids. The V end lost 4 bases, the J end lost 8 bases, and 15 bases lay between the germline ends. The germline gives CDR1 SGHRS, CDR2 YFSETQ. The CDR3 sequence is CASSHGTVEGYTF. The CDR3 bases are TGCGCCAGCAGCCACGGGACGGTAGAGGGCTACACCTTC.

This rearrangement joins TRBV5-1 to TRBJ2-1; D might be TRBD1 or TRBD2, each matching 6 bases. In germline, CDR1 is SGHRS, CDR2 YFSETQ. The germline V and J ends were trimmed by 0 bases and 12 bases, with 19 bases remaining between them. The CDR3 consists of 15 residues. CDR3 sequence (DNA): TGCGCCAGCAGCTTGGGGCAGGGGCCACGGGACTGGCAGTTCTTC. It yields the protein CASSLGQGPRDWQFF.

The genes are TRBV5-4 and TRBJ2-7; TRBD2 is a possible D gene (5 bases). V lost 3 bases, J lost 4 bases, and 20 bases lay in between. This CDR3 region has 16 residues. CDR1 and CDR2 (germline): SGHNT, YYREEE (reference sequence). The CDR3 here is CASSYGTRSERYEQYF. CDR3 nucleotides: TGTGCCAGCAGCTACGGAACGCGGTCCGAGCGGTACGAGCAGTACTTC.